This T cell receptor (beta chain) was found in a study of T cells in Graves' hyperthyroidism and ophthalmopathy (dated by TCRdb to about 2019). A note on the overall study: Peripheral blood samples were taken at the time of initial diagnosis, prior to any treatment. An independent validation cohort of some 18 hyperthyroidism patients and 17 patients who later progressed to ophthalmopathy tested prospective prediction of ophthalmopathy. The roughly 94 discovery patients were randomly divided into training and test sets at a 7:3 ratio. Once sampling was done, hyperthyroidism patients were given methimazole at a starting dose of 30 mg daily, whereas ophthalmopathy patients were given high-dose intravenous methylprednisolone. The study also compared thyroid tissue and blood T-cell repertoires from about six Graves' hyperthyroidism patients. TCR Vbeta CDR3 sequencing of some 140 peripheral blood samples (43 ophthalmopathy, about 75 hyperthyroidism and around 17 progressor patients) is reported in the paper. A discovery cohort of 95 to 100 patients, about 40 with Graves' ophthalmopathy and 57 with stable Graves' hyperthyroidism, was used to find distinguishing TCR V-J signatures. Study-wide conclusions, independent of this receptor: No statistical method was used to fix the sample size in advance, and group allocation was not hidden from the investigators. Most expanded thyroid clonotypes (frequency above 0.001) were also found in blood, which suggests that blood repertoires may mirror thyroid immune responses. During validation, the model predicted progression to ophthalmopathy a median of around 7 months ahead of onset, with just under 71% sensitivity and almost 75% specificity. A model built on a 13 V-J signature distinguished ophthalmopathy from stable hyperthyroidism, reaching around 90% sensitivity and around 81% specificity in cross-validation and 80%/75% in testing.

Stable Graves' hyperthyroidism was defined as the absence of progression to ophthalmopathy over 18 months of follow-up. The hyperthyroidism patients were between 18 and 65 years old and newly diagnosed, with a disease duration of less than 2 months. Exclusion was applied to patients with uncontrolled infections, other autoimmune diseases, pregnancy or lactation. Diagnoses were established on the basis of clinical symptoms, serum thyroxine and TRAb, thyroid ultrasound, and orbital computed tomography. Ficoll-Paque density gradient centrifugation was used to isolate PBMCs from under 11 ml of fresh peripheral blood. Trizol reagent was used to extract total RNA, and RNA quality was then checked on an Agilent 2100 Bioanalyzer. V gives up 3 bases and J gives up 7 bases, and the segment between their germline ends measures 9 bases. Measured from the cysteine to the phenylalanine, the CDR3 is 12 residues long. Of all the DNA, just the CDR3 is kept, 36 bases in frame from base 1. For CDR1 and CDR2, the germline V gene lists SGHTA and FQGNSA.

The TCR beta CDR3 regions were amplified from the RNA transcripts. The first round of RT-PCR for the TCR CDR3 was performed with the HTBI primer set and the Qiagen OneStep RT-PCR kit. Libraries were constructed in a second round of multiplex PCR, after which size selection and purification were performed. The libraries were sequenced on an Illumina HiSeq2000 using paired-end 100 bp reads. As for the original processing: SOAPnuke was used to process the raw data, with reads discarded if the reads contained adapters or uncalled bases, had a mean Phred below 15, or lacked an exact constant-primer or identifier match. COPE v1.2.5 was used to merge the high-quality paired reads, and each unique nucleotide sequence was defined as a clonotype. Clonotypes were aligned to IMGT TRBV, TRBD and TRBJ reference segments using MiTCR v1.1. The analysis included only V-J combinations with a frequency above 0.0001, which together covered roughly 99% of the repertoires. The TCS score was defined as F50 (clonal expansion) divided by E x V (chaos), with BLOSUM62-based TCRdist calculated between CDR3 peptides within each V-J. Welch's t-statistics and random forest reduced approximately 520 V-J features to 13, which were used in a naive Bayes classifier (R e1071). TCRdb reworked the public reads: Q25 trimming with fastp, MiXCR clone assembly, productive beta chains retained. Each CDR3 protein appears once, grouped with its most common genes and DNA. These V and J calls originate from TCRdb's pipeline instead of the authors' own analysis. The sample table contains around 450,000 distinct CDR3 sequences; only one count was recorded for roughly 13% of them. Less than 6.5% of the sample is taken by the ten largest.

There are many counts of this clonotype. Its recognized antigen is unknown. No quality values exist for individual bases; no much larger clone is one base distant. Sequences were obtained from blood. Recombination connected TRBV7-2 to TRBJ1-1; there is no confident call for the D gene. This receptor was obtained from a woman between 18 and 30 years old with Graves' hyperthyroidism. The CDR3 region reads CASSLSTVEAFF. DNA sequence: TGTGCCAGCAGCTTGTCAACGGTTGAAGCTTTCTTT.